The 21 T cell receptor beta chains below all came from one sample that was sequenced in a study of shared clonotypes between healthy human individuals (dated by TCRdb to 2018 to 2021). The method behind the library was the immunoSEQ multiplex PCR assay. TCRdb provides this immuneACCESS table in a form limited to in-frame rearrangements. Some clones are lacking; in checked studies, under half of them reflect an unresolved V gene, and why the rest are absent is not known. Across this sample there are roughly 2 million clones, with over 85% seen only once. The top ten constitute approximately 0.13% of the sample. Sequences were obtained from naive CD4+ T cells sorted from blood. The cell subset or site label for this specimen denotes: CD45RA+ positively selected. The receptors come from a man aged 18 to 30 in good health.

The V gene is TRBV7-8, the J gene TRBJ2-3; weak D call: TRBD1 (6 bases). Trimming took 0 bases from V and 3 from J, leaving 13 bases between them. In germline, CDR1 is SGHVS, CDR2 FQNEAQ. The CDR3 has 16 residues. The CDR3 nucleotides are TGTGCCAGCAGCTTAGCCGGACAGCTTATAACAGATACGCAGTATTTT. Translation: CASSLAGQLITDTQYF.

The J gene is TRBJ1-2, the V gene TRBV30; D gene unclear. Germline V gene data show CDR1 as GTSNPN and CDR2 as SVGIG (reference sequence). V was pared by 7 bases and J by 0 bases, with 18 bases between. There are 15 residues in the CDR3. CDR3 DNA sequence: TGTGCCTCCCTTGGATCCCCAGTAACTAACTATGGCTACACCTTC. It is translated as CASLGSPVTNYGYTF.

The chain combines TRBV9 with TRBJ1-2, with a weak D call TRBD1 (6 bases). Germline lookup yields CDR1 SGDLS and CDR2 YYNGEE. CDR3 size: 15 residues. V was shortened by 2 bases and J by 4 bases, with 15 bases between the two germline ends. The CDR3 spells CASSVQSGGPYGYTF. The CDR3 coding sequence is TGTGCCAGCAGCGTTCAAAGTGGGGGCCCCTATGGCTACACCTTC. Full variable domain (remainder filled in from reference TRBV9 and TRBJ1-2): DSGVTQTPKHLITATGQRVTLRCSPRSGDLSVYWYQQSLDQGLQFLIQYYNGEERAKGNILERFSAQQFPDLHSELNLSSLELGDSALYFCASSVQSGGPYGYTFGSGTRLTVV.

This chain uses TRBV13 with TRBJ2-3; D gene ambiguous. CDR1 and CDR2 from the germline V gene are PRHDT and FYEKMQ (reference sequence). CDR3 length: 15 amino acids. Trimming stripped 1 base from V and 0 bases from J, with 8 bases between. CDR3 DNA sequence: TGTGCCAGCAGCTTAGAACTGATTAGCACAGATACGCAGTATTTT. Translating it yields CASSLELISTDTQYF. The full variable domain, rest sourced from reference TRBV13 and TRBJ2-3, is AAGVIQSPRHLIKEKRETATLKCYPIPRHDTVYWYQQGPGQDPQFLISFYEKMQSDKGSIPDRFSAQQFSDYHSELNMSSLELGDSALYFCASSLELISTDTQYFGPGTRLTVL.

The chain links TRBV4-1 to TRBJ1-4, with no clear D. The CDR3 runs 16 residues. The germline V gene encodes CDR1 MGHRA and CDR2 YSYEKL. The V end was cut by 1 base, the J end by 3 bases, with 12 bases between. The CDR3: CASSQGSGEANEKLFF. CDR3 DNA sequence: TGCGCCAGCAGCCAAGGCTCGGGTGAGGCTAATGAAAAACTGTTTTTT.

Note on this clone: The sample carries other DNA sequences with the same CDR3. The chain combines TRBV10-2 with TRBJ1-2; perhaps TRBD1 as D (6 bases). V lost 3 bases to trimming and J lost 4 bases, with 9 bases between them. CDR3 length: 13 residues. The germline CDR1 and CDR2 sequences are WSHSY and SAAADI. CDR3 sequence reads: CASSERGGYGYTF. DNA for the CDR3: TGCGCCAGCAGTGAAAGAGGGGGCTATGGCTACACCTTC.

This clone was counted once. The chain has TRBV6-5 and TRBJ2-7; a weak D match, TRBD2 (7 bases). Germline loops: CDR1 MNHEY, CDR2 SVGAGI. This CDR3 has 13 amino acids. V was clipped by 9 bases and J by 6 bases, with 18 bases between them. The CDR3 reads CASGRDNRREQYF. CDR3 DNA: TGTGCCAGTGGGAGGGACAACCGGCGCGAGCAGTACTTC.

The rearrangement links TRBV18 to TRBJ1-2; 8 positions agree with TRBD1. V was clipped by 4 bases and J by 2 bases; unmatched bases: 3. CDR1 is KGHSH, CDR2 LQKENI, per germline. The CDR3 contains 14 residues. As DNA, the CDR3 is TGTGCCAGCTCACAGGGACAGGAAAACTATGGCTACACCTTC. This encodes CASSQGQENYGYTF.

V gene TRBV12-5 combines with J gene TRBJ2-3; 10 positions agree with TRBD1. The CDR3 runs 17 residues. V lost 2 bases, J lost 6 bases, and 11 bases stayed unmatched. In germline, CDR1 is LGHNT, CDR2 FRNRAP. CDR3 in DNA: TGTGCTAGTGGTTTGTACACCGGGACAGGGGTTTCGGATACGCAGTATTTT. Its translation is CASGLYTGTGVSDTQYF.

This chain uses TRBV9 with TRBJ2-1; 8 nucleotides match TRBD1. The V gene end was trimmed by 0 bases and the J gene end by 5 bases; junction bases not matched to a gene: 7. The CDR3 has 16 residues. CDR1 is SGDLS and CDR2 is YYNGEE in the germline V gene. CDR3 coding DNA: TGTGCCAGCAGCGTAGAGGCAGGGGGCGCCAACAATGAGCAGTTCTTC. It translates to CASSVEAGGANNEQFF.

The chain has TRBV11-2 and TRBJ2-7; D ambiguous. The CDR3 contains 13 residues. CDR1 and CDR2 from the germline V gene are SGHAT and FQNNGV. With 4 bases removed from V and 2 bases from J, the gap between germline ends came to 9 bases. The CDR3 DNA follows: TGTGCCAGCAGCTCGGACGGACCCTACGAGCAGTACTTC. Translation gives CASSSDGPYEQYF.

J is TRBJ2-2 and V is TRBV10-3; TRBD1 is a possible D gene (6 bases). This CDR3 spans 15 amino acids. Germline CDR1 reads ENHRY; CDR2 reads SYGVKD. The V and J ends lost 10 bases and 3 bases respectively, with 18 bases between them. The DNA for the CDR3 is TGTGCCACTACACAGGGTACGGGTGACACCGGGGAGCTGTTTTTT. As protein: CATTQGTGDTGELFF.

The rearrangement joins TRBV11-3 to TRBJ1-1; D not resolved. The CDR3 contains 14 residues. The germline V gene has CDR1 SGHNT and CDR2 YENEEA. The V gene lost 1 base and the J gene lost 4 bases, with 10 bases spanning the gap. The CDR3 nucleotides are TGTGCCAGCAGCTTAGGGCCGGGAACCACTGAAGCTTTCTTT. Its translation: CASSLGPGTTEAFF.

The CDR3 nucleotides read TGTGCCACCCGAACGCGGGGCTATAGCAATCAGCCCCAGCATTTT. Translation gives CATRTRGYSNQPQHF. The rearrangement uses TRBV15 and TRBJ1-5; tentative D call: TRBD1 (5 bases). Germline CDR1 and CDR2: LNHNV and YYDKDF (reference sequence). The ends were cut back, 8 bases at V and 0 bases at J, with 14 bases in the middle. The CDR3 spans 15 residues.

This sequence joins TRBV15 and TRBJ2-7, with 10 bases that match TRBD2. V was clipped by 0 bases and J by 1 base; unmatched bases: 0. Germline V gene sequence: CDR1 LNHNV, CDR2 YYDKDF (reference sequence). The CDR3 extends over 15 amino acids. CDR3 DNA sequence: TGTGCCACCAGCAGAGAACTAGCGGGGTCCTACGAGCAGTACTTC. Translated: CATSRELAGSYEQYF.

The V gene is TRBV5-1, the J gene TRBJ2-7; 7 bases line up with TRBD2. Germline values: CDR1 SGHRS, CDR2 YFSETQ. The CDR3 extends over 16 amino acids. The V and J ends lost 2 bases and 2 bases, in that order; junction bases with no gene match: 10. The CDR3 region is CASSLGVGGSPYEQYF. CDR3 DNA sequence: TGCGCCAGCAGCTTAGGTGTGGGCGGGAGTCCCTACGAGCAGTACTTC.

On this clone itself: This sample includes further DNA sequences coding for the same CDR3. The chain couples TRBV7-2 to TRBJ2-7, with 11 nucleotides matching TRBD2. This CDR3 comprises 14 residues. Per germline, CDR1 SGHTA and CDR2 FQGNSA. V lost 1 base to trimming and J lost 6 bases; unmatched junction nucleotides: 2. Here the CDR3 DNA reads TGTGCCAGCAGCTTAGGGCTAGCGGGAGGCGAGCAGTACTTC. Protein sequence: CASSLGLAGGEQYF.

Written as DNA, the CDR3 is TGTGCCAGCAGTTACACCCAGATAGGAGAGCAGTACTTC. It is translated as CASSYTQIGEQYF. The V gene is TRBV6-5, the J gene TRBJ2-7; the D is unclear. The germline V gene encodes CDR1 MNHEY and CDR2 SVGAGI. The V end lost 2 bases, the J end lost 7 bases, and 12 bases lay between the germline ends. This CDR3 has 13 amino acids.

The chain uses TRBV28 and TRBJ1-2; 7 bases are a match to TRBD1. J lost 4 bases, V lost 5 bases, and 13 bases had no gene match. Germline CDR1 reads MDHEN; CDR2 reads SYDVKM. The CDR3 has 16 amino acids. This CDR3 reads CASSQGGQIVSYGYTF. The DNA for the CDR3 is TGTGCCAGCAGTCAGGGGGGGCAGATCGTTAGCTATGGCTACACCTTC.

With regard to this clone: One junction end does not reproduce the germline sequence, and a read error may be involved. Other nucleotide sequences from this sample produce the same CDR3. The chain has TRBV7-9 and TRBJ2-7; 9 bases line up with TRBD1. The CDR3 is 12 amino acids. Per the germline V gene, CDR1 is SEHNR and CDR2 is FQNEAQ (reference sequence). The CDR3 bases are TGTGCCAGCAGTTTAGACAGGGGGGAGCAGTACTTC. As protein: CASSLDRGEQYF.

The chain recombines TRBV4-3 with TRBJ2-7; 7 bases line up with TRBD1. The length of the CDR3 is 19 residues. Germline V gene lookup returns CDR1 LGHNA and CDR2 YSLEER. J gave up 3 bases and V 0 bases, and 17 bases lay outside the gene matches. DNA of the CDR3: TGCGCCAGCAGCCAAGATCGAGGGGCAACGGACAGGTTATTCTACGAGCAGTACTTC. Its translation: CASSQDRGATDRLFYEQYF.